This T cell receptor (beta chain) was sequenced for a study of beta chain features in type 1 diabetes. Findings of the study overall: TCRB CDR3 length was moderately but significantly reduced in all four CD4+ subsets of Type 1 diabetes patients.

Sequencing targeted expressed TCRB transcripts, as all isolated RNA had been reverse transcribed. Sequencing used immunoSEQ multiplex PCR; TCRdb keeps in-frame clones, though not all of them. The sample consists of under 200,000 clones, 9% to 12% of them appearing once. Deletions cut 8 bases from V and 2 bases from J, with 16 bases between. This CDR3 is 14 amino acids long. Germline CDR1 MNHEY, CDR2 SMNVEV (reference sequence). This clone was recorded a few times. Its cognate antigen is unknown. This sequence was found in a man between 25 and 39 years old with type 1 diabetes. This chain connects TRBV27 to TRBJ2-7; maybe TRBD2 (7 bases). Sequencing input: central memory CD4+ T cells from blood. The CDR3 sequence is CASRGGGLTYEQYF. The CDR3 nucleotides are TGTGCCAGCCGGGGCGGGGGCCTTACCTACGAGCAGTACTTC.